The rows below give T cell receptor beta chains drawn from one sample of a study of neoadjuvant anti-PD-1 for oral cavity cancer. Generated by immunoSEQ multiplex PCR, the TCRdb table keeps only in-frame clones and is missing some. The table shows around 68,000 clones, with about nine tenths occurring only once. The material sequenced was PBMCs, taken after nivolumab (anti-PD-1) treatment. These receptors were collected from a person aged 40 to 85 with oral cavity squamous cell carcinoma. CDR3s include the opening cysteine and the closing phenylalanine or tryptophan. D genes are given only for firm matches. Not all rows give a size; the values are once, few, many and, for expanded clones, a class.

>NA|NA|TRBJ1-2|TRBV25-1
TGTGCCAGCAGTGAGGCCCTGAACTATGGCTACACCTTC
CASSEALNYGYTF
>NA|once|TRBJ1-2|TRBV2
TGTGCCAGCAGTGCTGTTGGTCCTAACTATGGCTACACCTTC
CASSAVGPNYGYTF
>NA|few|TRBJ1-5|TRBV28
TGTGCCAGCAGTTTACGCGGGACGGGGAGTGGTCAGCCCCAGCATTTT
CASSLRGTGSGQPQHF
>TRBD2|NA|TRBJ2-7|TRBV27
TGTGCCAGCAGATCCGGGGGGAGAATCGAGCAGTACTTC
CASRSGGRIEQYF
>TRBD1|NA|TRBJ1-6|TRBV5-6
TGTGCCAGCAGCTTGGGACAGGGAAATACCCCCCTCCACTTT
CASSLGQGNTPLHF
>TRBD2|few|TRBJ2-2|TRBV5-1
TGCGCCAGCAGCAAGGGGACTAGCGTCACCGGGGAGCTGTTTTTT
CASSKGTSVTGELFF
>NA|NA|TRBJ1-6|TRBV27
TGTGCCAGCAGTTGGAGCTCCTATAATTCACCCCTCCACTTT
CASSWSSYNSPLHF
>NA|NA|TRBJ1-1|TRBV25-1
TGTGCCAGCCGAGACCAATGGAACACTGAAGCTTTCTTT
CASRDQWNTEAFF
>TRBD1|NA|TRBJ2-3|TRBV19
TGTGCCAGTAGTGCCAGGGGGACCACAGATACGCAGTATTTT
CASSARGTTDTQYF
>NA|NA|TRBJ2-2|TRBV27
TGTGCCAGCAGTTCCCACGATTGGGTGGCCGGGGAGCTGTTTTTT
CASSSHDWVAGELFF
>NA|NA|TRBJ2-7|TRBV4-1
TGCGCCAGCAGCCTGAGTGTGGAGGGGGCAGTGCCCGAGCAGTACTTC
CASSLSVEGAVPEQYF
>TRBD1|once|TRBJ2-2|TRBV25-1
TGTGCCAGCAGTGCAAACAGGGGGCTGAACACCGGGGAGCTGTTTTTT
CASSANRGLNTGELFF
>TRBD1|once|TRBJ1-4|TRBV11-2
TGTGCCAGCAGCTTAGGTCGGGCAGGGGGTAATGAAAAACTGTTTTTT
CASSLGRAGGNEKLFF
>NA|NA|TRBJ1-5|TRBV5-1
TGCGCCAGCAGAGACGGAGATAGCAATCAGCCCCAGCATTTT
CASRDGDSNQPQHF
>NA|NA|TRBJ2-7|TRBV5-6
TGTGCCAGCAGCTTGGGCCCAGGGGCCACCTACGAGCAGTACTTC
CASSLGPGATYEQYF
>NA|NA|TRBJ1-1|TRBV29-1
TGCAGCGGCAAGGGGCAGGGGCTCGAAGGGAACACTGAAGCTTTCTTT
CSGKGQGLEGNTEAFF
>TRBD1|NA|TRBJ1-2|TRBV11-2
TGTGCCAGCAGCTCCGGGGACAGTCTCTATGGCTACACCTTC
CASSSGDSLYGYTF
>NA|NA|TRBJ1-5|TRBV6-1
TGTGCCAGCGCGGAGCTGGGGCATCAGCCCCAGCATTTT
CASAELGHQPQHF
>NA|NA|TRBJ2-1|TRBV11-2
TGTGCCAGCAGCTTAGAGTTGAGACAGTTCTTC
CASSLELRQFF
>TRBD1|NA|TRBJ2-7|TRBV6-5
TGTGCCAGCAGTACAGGGGTCGAGCAGTACTTC
CASSTGVEQYF
>NA|NA|TRBJ2-6|TRBV5-1
TGCGCCAGCAGCTTCGTACAGAGTAGCTCTGGGGCCAACGTCCTGACTTTC
CASSFVQSSSGANVLTF
>NA|NA|TRBJ2-1|TRBV11-2
TGTGCCAGCAGCTTAGTTCCGGGGGAATATGAGCAGTTCTTC
CASSLVPGEYEQFF
>TRBD1|NA|TRBJ1-1|TRBV6-6
TGTGCCAGCAGCCGGGGACAGGGGACCCTGAGGACTGAAGCTTTCTTT
CASSRGQGTLRTEAFF
>TRBD2|NA|TRBJ2-2|TRBV5-4
TGTGCCAGCAGCTTGAGAAGCGGGGTTTCGAACACCGGGGAGCTGTTTTTT
CASSLRSGVSNTGELFF
>TRBD2|NA|TRBJ2-7|TRBV2
TGTGCCACGGGGGGGGCTGTTGCCTACGAGCAGTACTTC
CATGGAVAYEQYF
>NA|NA|TRBJ1-2|TRBV7-9
TGTGCCAGCAGCCCCCTCGGGGGGCGAGGCTACACCTTC
CASSPLGGRGYTF
>TRBD1|NA|TRBJ2-7|TRBV7-9
TGTGCCAGCAGCTACCCCGGGACAGGGGGGACCTACGAGCAGTACTTC
CASSYPGTGGTYEQYF
>TRBD1|NA|TRBJ2-7|TRBV10-2
TGCGCCACGTGGGACAGCCGCGCCTACGAGCAGTACTTC
CATWDSRAYEQYF
>TRBD2|NA|TRBJ2-1|TRBV2
TGTGCCAGCAGGGCGACTAGCGCCTACAATGAGCAGTTCTTC
CASRATSAYNEQFF
>NA|few|TRBJ2-4|TRBV11-2
TGTGCCAGCAGCTTAACCGAGTGGGCCATTCAGTACTTC
CASSLTEWAIQYF
>TRBD2|NA|TRBJ2-5|TRBV5-4
TGTGCCAGCAGCTCCCGGCTAGCGGGAGGAGAGACCCAGTACTTC
CASSSRLAGGETQYF
>NA|NA|TRBJ1-4|TRBV6-5
TGTGCCAGCAGGCCCCTAGGCAATGAAAAACTGTTTTTT
CASRPLGNEKLFF
>NA|NA|TRBJ2-1|TRBV4-2
TGTGCCAGCAGCCAAGATGGTTTCACGGATAGCAATGAGCAGTTCTTC
CASSQDGFTDSNEQFF
>NA|NA|TRBJ1-2|TRBV28
TGTGCCAGCACCCTAACGTTTGCGGGAGACTATGGCTACACCTTC
CASTLTFAGDYGYTF
>NA|NA|TRBJ2-2|TRBV12-5
TGTGCTAGTGGTCCAAACACTAACACCGGGGAGCTGTTTTTT
CASGPNTNTGELFF
>TRBD1|NA|TRBJ2-3|TRBV2
TGTGCCAGCAGGGAAAATTGGGACAGTAAGTCTTCAGATACGCAGTATTTT
CASRENWDSKSSDTQYF
>NA|NA|TRBJ2-3|TRBV7-8
TGTGCCAGCAGCTTTCAACCTGCATTCGCCACAGATACGCAGTATTTT
CASSFQPAFATDTQYF
>TRBD2|once|TRBJ2-2|TRBV28
TGTGCCAGCAGAAGCGGTACTAGCGGGAGAGGGCATACCGGGGAGCTGTTTTTT
CASRSGTSGRGHTGELFF
>TRBD2|NA|TRBJ2-1|TRBV10-1
TGCGCCAGCAGTCCGTATTTGACTAGCGGGAGAATCCATGAGCAGTTCTTC
CASSPYLTSGRIHEQFF
>NA|NA|TRBJ2-3|TRBV28
TGTGCCAGCAGTTCCCCCCTCGCATACACAGATACGCAGTATTTT
CASSSPLAYTDTQYF
>TRBD2|NA|TRBJ2-1|TRBV6-1
TGTGCCAGCAGTGCGTGGGGACTAGCGCTAAGGAATGAGCAGTTCTTC
CASSAWGLALRNEQFF
>TRBD1|NA|TRBJ1-2|TRBV7-3
TGTGCCAGCAGCTCTGACAGGGGCTATGGCTACACCTTC
CASSSDRGYGYTF
>NA|NA|TRBJ1-4|TRBV27
TGTGCCAGCAGTTTAGGGCGCGGAAAGGCAACTAATGAAAAACTGTTTTTT
CASSLGRGKATNEKLFF
>NA|NA|TRBJ2-3|TRBV7-9
TGTGCCAGCAGCCCTCAAGAGAGGGCAGATACGCAGTATTTT
CASSPQERADTQYF
>NA|NA|TRBJ1-2|TRBV2
TGTGCCAGCAGTGAACTGCAGGGAAGTGGCTACACCTTC
CASSELQGSGYTF
>NA|NA|TRBJ1-2|TRBV5-1
TGCGCCAGCAGCTCTTATCTCTTACGGGGCTATGGCTACACCTTC
CASSSYLLRGYGYTF
>NA|NA|TRBJ1-1|TRBV7-7
TGTGCTAGCAGCCAAGGGGTATTTGCTGAAGCTTTCTTT
CASSQGVFAEAFF
>NA|NA|TRBJ2-1|TRBV4-1
TGCGCCAGCAGCCGGCGAGTCGTCAATGAGCAGTTCTTC
CASSRRVVNEQFF
>TRBD1|NA|TRBJ2-3|TRBV9
TGTGCCAGCAGCGTAACAGGGGGACCAGGCACAGATACGCAGTATTTT
CASSVTGGPGTDTQYF
>TRBD1|NA|TRBJ1-2|TRBV6-5
TGTGCCAGCAGTTATGGACAGGGGGCGCTAGGGCATGGCTACACCTTC
CASSYGQGALGHGYTF